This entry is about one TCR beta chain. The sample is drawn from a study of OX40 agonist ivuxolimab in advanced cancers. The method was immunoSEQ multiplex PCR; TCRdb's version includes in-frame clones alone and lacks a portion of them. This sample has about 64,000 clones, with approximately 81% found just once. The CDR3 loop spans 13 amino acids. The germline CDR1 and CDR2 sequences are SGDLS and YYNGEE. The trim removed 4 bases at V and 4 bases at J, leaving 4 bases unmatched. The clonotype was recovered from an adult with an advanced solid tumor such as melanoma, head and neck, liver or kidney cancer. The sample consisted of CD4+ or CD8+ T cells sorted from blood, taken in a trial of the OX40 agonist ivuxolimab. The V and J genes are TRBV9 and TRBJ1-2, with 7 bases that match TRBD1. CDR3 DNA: TGTGCCAGCAGCTCTACAGGGGTCTATGGCTACACCTTC. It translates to CASSSTGVYGYTF.